Shown below are 12 T cell receptor beta chains from a single sample sequenced in a study of CD8+CD57+ T cells in acquired aplastic anemia. Sequencing was done on patients that had shown CD8+CD57+ cell expansion by flow cytometry. Template material for TCR beta VDJ and CDR3 profiling consisted of genomic DNA. In TCRdb, the reads were re-called with MiXCR into one record per CDR3 protein. The repertoire has under 250,000 distinct CDR3 sequences, around 45% of them found once; the top ten carry roughly 8%. The sequencing input was sorted CD4+, CD8+, or CD8+CD57+ T cells (not recorded which) from PBMCs. Receptors originate from a human donor with aplastic anemia.

The V call is TRBV11-1, the J call TRBJ2-3; TRBD2 agrees at 12 bases. The CDR3 is made up of 15 amino acids. Losses at the gene ends were 6 bases for V and 8 bases for J; bases not matched to a gene: 9. Per the germline V gene, CDR1 is SGHAT and CDR2 is FQDESV (reference sequence). CDR3 loop: CASSQTSGSGGTQYF. The DNA for the CDR3 is TGTGCCAGCAGTCAGACTAGCGGGAGTGGAGGTACGCAGTATTTT.

The chain joins TRBV6-1 to TRBJ2-5; 12 nucleotides align to TRBD2. In germline, CDR1 is MNHNS, CDR2 SASEGT. Trimming cost V 8 bases and J 5 bases; bases outside gene matches: 18. There are 18 residues in the CDR3. CDR3 coding DNA: TGTGCCAGCGGACACCTAGCGGGGGGGCCCCTCTTTACGGAGACCCAGTACTTC. This codes for CASGHLAGGPLFTETQYF.

The chain employs TRBV7-2 and TRBJ2-7, with TRBD1 identical over 11 bases. CDR1 SGHTA and CDR2 FQGNSA come from the germline V gene. V was pared by 5 bases and J by 5 bases, with 5 bases of the junction left unmatched. The CDR3 consists of 14 residues. The CDR3 sequence: CASSLDRGHDEQYF. CDR3 DNA: TGTGCCAGCAGCCTGGACAGGGGGCATGACGAGCAGTACTTC.

This clonotype was found a few times. The CDR3 sequence: CAIKGTSGGSYEQYF. Here the CDR3 DNA reads TGTGCCATCAAAGGGACTAGCGGGGGATCCTACGAGCAGTACTTC. The J gene is TRBJ2-7, the V gene TRBV10-3; TRBD2 matches at 14 bases. The V gene's germline CDR1 is ENHRY and CDR2 SYGVKD. The CDR3 has 15 residues. V lost 7 bases, J lost 1 base, and 3 bases stayed unmatched.

This clonotype was found many times. The J gene is TRBJ1-1, the V gene TRBV6-5, with no clear D. The germline CDR1 and CDR2 sequences are MNHEY and SVGAGI. Trimming cost V 3 bases and J 5 bases, with 13 bases left between them. The CDR3 loop spans 14 amino acids. CDR3: CASSYVARQTEAFF. CDR3 DNA: TGTGCCAGCAGTTATGTCGCTAGGCAGACTGAAGCTTTCTTT.

The rearrangement uses TRBV6-1 and TRBJ1-3; the match to TRBD2 covers 7 bases. The tail of the sequence fits TRBJ2-7 better, so the J call may be wrong. The CDR3 covers 14 residues. CDR1 is MNHNS, CDR2 SASEGT, per germline. As DNA, the CDR3 is TGTGCCAGCAGTTACTCGAGCGGGATCTACGAGCAGTACTTC. Encoded protein: CASSYSSGIYEQYF.

The V gene is TRBV5-1, the J gene TRBJ2-7; 7 nucleotides agree with TRBD1. Germline V gene lookup returns CDR1 SGHRS and CDR2 YFSETQ. CDR3 length: 18 residues. Trimming took 1 base from V and 0 from J; bases not matched to a gene: 13. The CDR3 loop reads CASSLWPPGQWSSYEQYF. The CDR3 DNA sequence: TGCGCCAGCAGCTTGTGGCCTCCGGGACAGTGGAGCTCCTACGAGCAGTACTTC.

This chain links TRBV20-1 with TRBJ2-7; no clear D gene. Trimming took off 5 bases at V and 0 bases at J, with 14 bases between the two ends. This CDR3 has 14 residues. The germline V gene has CDR1 DFQATT and CDR2 SNEGSKA (reference sequence). This CDR3 reads CSAPPSPYSYEQYF. The CDR3 DNA sequence: TGCAGTGCTCCACCCAGCCCATACTCCTACGAGCAGTACTTC.

This sequence joins TRBV10-1 and TRBJ2-6; TRBD1 matches 7 bases. There are 16 residues in the CDR3. The V gene end was trimmed by 2 bases and the J gene end by 3 bases; junction bases not matched to a gene: 4. In germline, CDR1 is WNHNN, CDR2 SYGVQD (reference sequence). The CDR3, as DNA: TGCGCCAGCAGTGAGCGAACAGGGGATGGGGCCAACGTCCTGACTTTC. Amino acids: CASSERTGDGANVLTF.

This clonotype was picked up one time. Because it lacks the conserved phenylalanine or tryptophan at the end, this CDR3 is likely a read error. The limits of the CDR3 on the DNA are not certain, so only TCRdb's listed CDR3 is given. The CDR3 is CASSLDLALRSGTGNTEAFL. The V call is TRBV7-9, the J call TRBJ1-1; the D segment call TRBD1 is taken from the table without a DNA check. From germline, CDR1 is SEHNR and CDR2 FQNEAQ (reference sequence). The CDR3 spans 20 residues, counting both ends.

The count of this clonotype is one. This chain connects TRBV29-1 to TRBJ2-5; 10 positions match TRBD1. Germline V gene data show CDR1 as SQVTM and CDR2 as ANQGSEA. Losses at the gene ends were 3 bases for V and 5 bases for J; bases not matched to a gene: 3. The CDR3 has 13 residues. For the CDR3, the DNA is TGCAGCGTTGAGACAGGGGGCGAGGAGACCCAGTACTTC. As protein: CSVETGGEETQYF.

Note on this clonotype: Sequence at one end of the junction differs from germline and may be a read error. CDR3 sequence (DNA): TGTGCTAGTGCCATGGGGGGATTGAAAACTGAAGCTTTCTTT. Protein: CASAMGGLKTEAFF. The chain has TRBV12-5 and TRBJ1-1; possible D gene TRBD1, 5 bases. The CDR3 runs to 14 residues. Germline V CDR1 and CDR2: LGHNT, FRNRAP.